This T cell receptor (beta chain) was captured by sequencing in a study of T cells after yellow fever vaccination. General observations from the study: Detection of almost all vaccine-responding clonotypes in sorted memory subsets failed on day 0. The study re-detected most primary-vaccination clones after the booster (approximately 97% CD4, around 89% CD8).

In this sample, this clonotype turned up a few times. V lost 5 bases and J 0 bases, leaving 12 bases between the germline ends. This CDR3 comprises 15 residues. One entry per CDR3 protein results from TCRdb running MiXCR on the 5' RACE reads. The table has some 49,000 distinct CDR3 sequences, roughly 6.4% seen once. Sequenced material: PBMCs, either bulk or a sorted T-cell subset (CD4+, CD8+, memory, or dextramer-sorted; not recorded which), taken 45 days after the yellow fever booster vaccination. This receptor was taken from a man under 40 who received the YFV17D yellow fever vaccine. The chain combines TRBV12-3 or TRBV12-4 with TRBJ2-3, with D hard to call. This chain's CDR3 is CASSARALSTDTQYF. CDR3 DNA: TGTGCCAGCAGTGCCCGGGCTCTCAGCACAGATACGCAGTATTTT.